The following is a T cell receptor beta chain sequence with its context. Its antigen is still unknown. This CDR3 is built from 15 residues. V shed 5 bases and J shed 1 base, with 12 bases lying between them. Looked up from germline, CDR1 is SGHTA and CDR2 is FQGNSA. This sample is drawn from a study of identical twins. Study results and caveats: Those out-of-frame alpha sequences shared by twins showed an excess of low generation probability. Modelling underestimated the level of out-of-frame TCR alpha sharing observed in monozygotic twins.

Using its own MiXCR run on the 5' RACE reads, TCRdb lists one record per CDR3 protein. The data show about 720,000 distinct CDR3 sequences, 15% to 20% seen once. These sequences were also reported in another study, on T cells expressing NK-cell markers.

This TCR was recovered from a woman younger than 35 in good health. The chain couples TRBV7-2 to TRBJ1-3, with D possibly TRBD1 on 6 matching bases. The material sequenced was PBMCs. The CDR3, as DNA: TGTGCCAGCAGCCGCTCCGGGACATCTGGAAACACCATATATTTT. Protein product: CASSRSGTSGNTIYF.